This entry features one T cell receptor (beta chain) sequence. The target antigen is unknown. This sample was taken from a study of Ad26.COV2.S vaccination and SARS-CoV-2 variants. The overall study: Ad26.COV2.S given intramuscularly, once or twice 56 days apart. Study-wide results and limits: Overall T cell responses may have been underestimated by the analyses of TCR breadth and depth.

Noted treatment: some 19 received Ad26.COV2.S at low or high dose, single or two shots; five or six received placebo; per-sample allocation not given. Day 63 after the first injection of vaccine or placebo was the sampling time. An adult of 18-55 years in Boston served as donor. Data came from immunoSEQ multiplex PCR; TCRdb stores just in-frame clones and leaves some out. The profile covers about 410,000 clones, with about nine tenths appearing a single time and 1.5% to 2% taken by the ten largest. Germline CDR1 is MDHEN and CDR2 is SYDVKM. This CDR3 is built from 16 residues. V shed 6 bases and J shed 5 bases, with 23 bases lying between them.

V is TRBV28 and J is TRBJ2-7; D call uncertain. The TCR comes from a person between 18 and 60 years old who received the Ad26.COV2.S COVID-19 vaccine or a placebo. The specimen comprised peripheral blood, sampled in a trial of Ad26.COV2.S vaccine versus placebo. The chain's CDR3 is CASSLTPSRALDEQYF. CDR3 nucleotides: TGTGCCAGCAGCCTTACTCCTTCTAGGGCGTTGGACGAGCAGTACTTC.